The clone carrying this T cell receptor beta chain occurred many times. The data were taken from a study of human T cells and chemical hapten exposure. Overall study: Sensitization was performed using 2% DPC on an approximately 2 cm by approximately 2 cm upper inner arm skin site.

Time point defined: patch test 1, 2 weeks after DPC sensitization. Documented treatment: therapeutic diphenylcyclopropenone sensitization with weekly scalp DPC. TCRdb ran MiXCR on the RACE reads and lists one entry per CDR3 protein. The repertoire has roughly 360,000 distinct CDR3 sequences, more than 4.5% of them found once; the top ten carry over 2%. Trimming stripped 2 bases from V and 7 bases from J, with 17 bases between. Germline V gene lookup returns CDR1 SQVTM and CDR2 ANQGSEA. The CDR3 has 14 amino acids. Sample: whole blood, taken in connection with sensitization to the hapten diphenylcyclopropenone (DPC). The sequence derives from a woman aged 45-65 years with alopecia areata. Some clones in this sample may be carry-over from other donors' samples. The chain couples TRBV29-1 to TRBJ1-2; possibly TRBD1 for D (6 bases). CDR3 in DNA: TGCAGCGTTGAAACAGCAGGGGTACTGTCTGGCTACACCTTC. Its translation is CSVETAGVLSGYTF.